This T cell receptor (beta chain) was obtained from a study of T-cell reconstitution after alpha-beta-depleted transplantation in children. The CDR3 extends over 16 amino acids. The germline gives CDR1 KGHSH, CDR2 LQKENI. After removal of 5 bases from V and 2 bases from J, the junction contained 10 bases not matched to a gene. Preparation of the TCRbeta library was carried out with unique molecular identifiers. TCRdb reanalysed the PCR reads using MiXCR and keeps one entry per CDR3 protein. The sample consists of hundreds of thousands of distinct CDR3 sequences, approximately 12% of them appearing once. This clonotype has at least ten counts.

Source: PBMCs from the stem cell graft donor, taken from the stem cell graft. This receptor was obtained from a human donor who donated a stem cell graft to a child with combined immunodeficiency. This chain links TRBV18 with TRBJ2-3; 7 bases are a match to TRBD2. CDR3 DNA sequence: TGTGCCAGCTCATCGCCGGAGCGGGGAGTCACAGATACGCAGTATTTT. This sequence encodes CASSSPERGVTDTQYF.